This T cell receptor (beta chain) is drawn from a study of a mutant IDH1 vaccine in newly diagnosed glioma. About the study: The start of vaccination came 4-6 weeks after radiotherapy alone, or with temozolomide cycles. General observations from the study: Evidence of vaccine-induced immune responses was documented in approximately 93% of patients.

The repertoire was sequenced with immunoSEQ multiplex PCR; TCRdb's copy has only in-frame clones and lacks some. Found here are some 120,000 clones, roughly 77% of them singletons; the top ten hold 4.5% to 5.5%. The CDR3 loop spans 16 amino acids. Time point reported: week 11, during vaccination. Alongside topical imiquimod, each dose of vaccine comprised 300 ug of mutant IDH1 20-mer peptide. This clone was observed a single time. The target antigen is unknown. The chain is built from TRBV21-1 and TRBJ2-3; TRBD2 is taken as the D call from the table, unchecked against the DNA. TRBV21-1 is deemed a pseudogene. The receptor comes from a man in his forties with glioma. The sequences come from PBMCs, collected from a glioma patient whose treatment included an IDH1 peptide vaccine. In nucleotides, the CDR3 is TGTGCCAGCAGCAAAGGGACTAGCGCCTACACAGATACGCAGTATTTT. Translation: CASSKGTSAYTDTQYF.